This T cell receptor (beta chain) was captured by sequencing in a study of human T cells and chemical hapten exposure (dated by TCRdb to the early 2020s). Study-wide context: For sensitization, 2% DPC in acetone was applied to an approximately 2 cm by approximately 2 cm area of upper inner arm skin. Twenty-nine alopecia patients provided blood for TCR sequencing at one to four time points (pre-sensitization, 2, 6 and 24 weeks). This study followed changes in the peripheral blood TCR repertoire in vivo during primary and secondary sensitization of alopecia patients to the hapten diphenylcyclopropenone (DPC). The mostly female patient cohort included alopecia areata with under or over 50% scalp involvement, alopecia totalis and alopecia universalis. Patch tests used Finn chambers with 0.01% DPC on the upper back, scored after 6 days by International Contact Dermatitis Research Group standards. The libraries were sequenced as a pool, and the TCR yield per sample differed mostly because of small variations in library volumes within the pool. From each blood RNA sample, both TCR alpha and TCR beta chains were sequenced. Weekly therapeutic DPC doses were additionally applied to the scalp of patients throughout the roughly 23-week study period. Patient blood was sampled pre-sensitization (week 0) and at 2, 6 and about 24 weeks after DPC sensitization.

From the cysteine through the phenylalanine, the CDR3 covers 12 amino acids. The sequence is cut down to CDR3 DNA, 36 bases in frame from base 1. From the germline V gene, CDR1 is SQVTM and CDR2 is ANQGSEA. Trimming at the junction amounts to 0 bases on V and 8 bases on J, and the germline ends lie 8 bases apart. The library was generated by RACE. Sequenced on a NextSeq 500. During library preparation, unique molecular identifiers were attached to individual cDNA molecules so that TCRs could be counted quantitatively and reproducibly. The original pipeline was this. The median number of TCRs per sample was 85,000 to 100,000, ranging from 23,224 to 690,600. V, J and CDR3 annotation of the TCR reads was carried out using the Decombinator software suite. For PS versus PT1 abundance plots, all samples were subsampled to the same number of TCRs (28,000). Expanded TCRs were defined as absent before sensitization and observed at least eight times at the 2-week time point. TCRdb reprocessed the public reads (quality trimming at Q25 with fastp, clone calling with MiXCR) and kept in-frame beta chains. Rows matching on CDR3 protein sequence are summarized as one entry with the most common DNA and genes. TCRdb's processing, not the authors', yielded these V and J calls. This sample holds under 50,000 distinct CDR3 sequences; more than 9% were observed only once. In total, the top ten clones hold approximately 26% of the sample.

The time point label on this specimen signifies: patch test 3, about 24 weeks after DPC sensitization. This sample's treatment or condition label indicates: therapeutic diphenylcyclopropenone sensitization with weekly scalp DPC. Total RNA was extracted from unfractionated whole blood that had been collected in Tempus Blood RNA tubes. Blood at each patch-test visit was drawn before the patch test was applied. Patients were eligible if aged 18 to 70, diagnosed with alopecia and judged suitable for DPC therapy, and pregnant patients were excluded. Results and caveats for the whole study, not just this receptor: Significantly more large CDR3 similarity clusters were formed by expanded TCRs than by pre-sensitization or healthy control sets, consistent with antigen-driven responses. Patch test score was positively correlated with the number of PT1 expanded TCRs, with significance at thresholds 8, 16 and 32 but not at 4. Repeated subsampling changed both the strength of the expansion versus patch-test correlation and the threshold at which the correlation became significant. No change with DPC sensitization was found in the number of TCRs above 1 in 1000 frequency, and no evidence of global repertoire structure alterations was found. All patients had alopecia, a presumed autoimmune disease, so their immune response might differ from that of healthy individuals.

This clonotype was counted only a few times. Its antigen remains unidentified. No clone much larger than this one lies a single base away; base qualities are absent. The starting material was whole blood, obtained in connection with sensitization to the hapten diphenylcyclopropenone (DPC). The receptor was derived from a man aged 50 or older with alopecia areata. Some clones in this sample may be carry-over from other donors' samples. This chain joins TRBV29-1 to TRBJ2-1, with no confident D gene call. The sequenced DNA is TGCAGCGTTGAAGATGGGGTCTATGAGCAGTTCTTC. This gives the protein CSVEDGVYEQFF.